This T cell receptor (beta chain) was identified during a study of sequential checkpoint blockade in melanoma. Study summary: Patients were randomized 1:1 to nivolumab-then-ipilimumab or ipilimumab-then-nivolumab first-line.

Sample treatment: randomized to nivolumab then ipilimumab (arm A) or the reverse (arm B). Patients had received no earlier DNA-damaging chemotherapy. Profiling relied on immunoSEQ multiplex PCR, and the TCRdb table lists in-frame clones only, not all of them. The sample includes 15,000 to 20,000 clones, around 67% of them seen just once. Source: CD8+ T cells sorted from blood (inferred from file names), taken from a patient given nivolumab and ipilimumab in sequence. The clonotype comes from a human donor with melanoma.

The CDR3 loop reads CASTLTRGGELFF. Here the CDR3 DNA reads TGTGCCAGCACCCTGACTAGGGGGGGAGAACTGTTTTTT. This chain joins TRBV14 and TRBJ1-4; D is perhaps TRBD1 (6 bases). Germline CDR1 is SGHDN and CDR2 is FVKESK. Deletions cut 7 bases from V and 12 bases from J, with 18 bases between. The CDR3 runs to 13 residues.